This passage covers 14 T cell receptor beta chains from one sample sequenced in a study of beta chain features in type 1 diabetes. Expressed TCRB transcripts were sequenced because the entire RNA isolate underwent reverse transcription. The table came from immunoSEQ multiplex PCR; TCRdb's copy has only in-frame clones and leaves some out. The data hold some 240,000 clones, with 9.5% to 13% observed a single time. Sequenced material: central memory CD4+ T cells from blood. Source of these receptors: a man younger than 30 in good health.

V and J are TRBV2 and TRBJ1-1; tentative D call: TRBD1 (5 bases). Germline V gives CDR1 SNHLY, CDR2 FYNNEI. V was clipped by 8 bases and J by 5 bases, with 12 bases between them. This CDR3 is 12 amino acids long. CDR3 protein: CASVWGETEAFF. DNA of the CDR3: TGTGCCAGCGTTTGGGGGGAAACTGAAGCTTTCTTT. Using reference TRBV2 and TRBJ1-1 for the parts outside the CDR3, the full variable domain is EPEVTQTPSHQVTQMGQEVILRCVPISNHLYFYWYRQILGQKVEFLVSFYNNEISEKSEIFDDQFSVERPDGSNFTLKIRSTKLEDSAMYFCASVWGETEAFFGQGTRLTVV.

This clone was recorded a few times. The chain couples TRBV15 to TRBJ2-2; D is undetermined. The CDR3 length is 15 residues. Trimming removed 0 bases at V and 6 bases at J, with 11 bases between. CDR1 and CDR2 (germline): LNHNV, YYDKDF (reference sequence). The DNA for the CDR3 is TGTGCCACCAGCAGAGATCCCGGTTCCCCCGGGGAGCTGTTTTTT. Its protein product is CATSRDPGSPGELFF.

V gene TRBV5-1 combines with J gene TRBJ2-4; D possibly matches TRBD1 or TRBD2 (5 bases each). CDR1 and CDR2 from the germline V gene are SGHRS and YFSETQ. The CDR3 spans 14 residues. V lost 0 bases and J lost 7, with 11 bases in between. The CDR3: CASSLEPGSNIQYF. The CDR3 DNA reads TGCGCCAGCAGCTTGGAGCCAGGGAGCAACATTCAGTACTTC.

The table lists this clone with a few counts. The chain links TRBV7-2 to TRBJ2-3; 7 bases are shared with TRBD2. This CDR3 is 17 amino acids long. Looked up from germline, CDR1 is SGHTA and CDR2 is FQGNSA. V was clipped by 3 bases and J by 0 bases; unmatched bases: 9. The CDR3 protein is CASSFPRLALSTDTQYF. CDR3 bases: TGTGCCAGCAGCTTCCCCCGACTAGCACTCAGCACAGATACGCAGTATTTT. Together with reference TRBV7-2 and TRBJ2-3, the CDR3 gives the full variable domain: GAGVSQSPSNKVTEKGKDVELRCDPISGHTALYWYRQSLGQGLEFLIYFQGNSAPDKSGLPSDRFSAERTGGSVSTLTIQRTQQEDSAVYLCASSFPRLALSTDTQYFGPGTRLTVL.

The CDR3 protein is CAWSVIGQGQPGQPQHF. The CDR3 DNA is TGTGCCTGGAGTGTCATAGGACAGGGCCAACCTGGTCAGCCCCAGCATTTT. The chain carries TRBV30 and TRBJ1-5, with 8 nucleotides matching TRBD1. With 0 bases clipped from V and 6 bases from J, the junction kept 13 bases outside the gene matches. Germline V gene lookup returns CDR1 GTSNPN and CDR2 SVGIG (reference sequence). The CDR3 consists of 17 residues.

In DNA form, the CDR3 reads TGTGCCAGCAGCTCTCGAGACCGGGAGCAGTACTTC. Amino acids: CASSSRDREQYF. J is TRBJ2-7 and V is TRBV7-6; D uncertain. The germline CDR1 and CDR2 sequences are SGHVS and FNYEAQ. The V gene lost 4 bases and the J gene lost 7 bases, with 11 bases spanning the gap. CDR3 length equals 12 residues.

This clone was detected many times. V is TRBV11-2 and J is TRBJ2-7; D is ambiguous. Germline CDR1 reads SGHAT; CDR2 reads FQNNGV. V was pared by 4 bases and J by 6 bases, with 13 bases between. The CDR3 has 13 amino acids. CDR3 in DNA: TGTGCCAGCAGCTCGCTGTTGAGAGGCGAGCAGTACTTC. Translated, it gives CASSSLLRGEQYF.

The CDR3 sequence is CASSPQTLASTYEQYF. The CDR3 DNA is TGTGCCAGCAGCCCCCAAACCCTAGCGAGTACCTACGAGCAGTACTTC. The genes are TRBV5-6 and TRBJ2-7; D perhaps matches TRBD2 (6 bases). The CDR3 totals 16 residues. Germline assignment: CDR1 SGHDT and CDR2 YYEEEE. V lost 4 bases to trimming and J lost 2 bases, with 19 bases between them.

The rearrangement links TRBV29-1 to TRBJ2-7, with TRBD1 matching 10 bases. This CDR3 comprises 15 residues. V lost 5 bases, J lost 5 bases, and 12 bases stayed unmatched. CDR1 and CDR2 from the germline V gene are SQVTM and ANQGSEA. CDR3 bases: TGCAGCGTTCTAGGGACGACAGGGGGCGGGAACGAGCAGTACTTC. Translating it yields CSVLGTTGGGNEQYF.

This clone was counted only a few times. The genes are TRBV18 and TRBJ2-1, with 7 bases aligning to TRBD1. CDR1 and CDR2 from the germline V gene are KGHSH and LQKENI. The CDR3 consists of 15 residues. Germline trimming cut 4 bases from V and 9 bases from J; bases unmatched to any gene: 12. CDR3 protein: CASSHRQGGESEQFF. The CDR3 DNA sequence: TGTGCCAGCTCACATAGACAGGGTGGAGAGAGTGAGCAGTTCTTC.

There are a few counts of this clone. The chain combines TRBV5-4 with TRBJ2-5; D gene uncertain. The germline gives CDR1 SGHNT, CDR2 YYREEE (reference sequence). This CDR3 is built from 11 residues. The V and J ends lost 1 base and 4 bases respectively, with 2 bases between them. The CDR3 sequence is CASSLRETQYF. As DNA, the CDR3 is TGTGCCAGCAGCTTGCGAGAGACCCAGTACTTC.

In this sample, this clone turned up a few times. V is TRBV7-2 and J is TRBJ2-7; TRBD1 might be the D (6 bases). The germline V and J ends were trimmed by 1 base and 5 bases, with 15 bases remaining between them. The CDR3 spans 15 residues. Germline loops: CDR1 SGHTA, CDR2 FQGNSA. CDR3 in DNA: TGTGCCAGCAGCTTAGTAGGCAGGGGATCCCACGAGCAGTACTTC. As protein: CASSLVGRGSHEQYF.

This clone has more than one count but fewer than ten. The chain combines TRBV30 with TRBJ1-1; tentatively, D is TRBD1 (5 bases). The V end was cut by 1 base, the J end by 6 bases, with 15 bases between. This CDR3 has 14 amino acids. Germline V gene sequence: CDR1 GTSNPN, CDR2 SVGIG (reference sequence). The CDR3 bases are TGTGCCTGGAGTGAAGTATCGGGGGTAGCTGAAGCTTTCTTT. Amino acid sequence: CAWSEVSGVAEAFF.

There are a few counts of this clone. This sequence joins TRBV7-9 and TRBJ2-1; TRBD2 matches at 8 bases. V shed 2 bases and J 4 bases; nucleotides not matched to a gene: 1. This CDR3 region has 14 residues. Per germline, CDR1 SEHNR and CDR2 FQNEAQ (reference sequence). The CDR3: CASSLSGSYNEQFF. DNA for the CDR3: TGTGCCAGCAGCTTAAGCGGGAGTTACAATGAGCAGTTCTTC.